A selection of T cell receptor beta chains follows, all from one sample in a study of control samples from healthy donors and cancer patients. TCRdb's table, derived via immunoSEQ multiplex PCR, lists solely in-frame clones and lacks some. The sample has roughly 89,000 clones; 91% are singletons. Sequencing was done on a sample of blood. The source is a man aged 45 to 65 in good health. Both conserved end residues are part of each CDR3. D genes are given only for firm matches. Only some rows state a clone size, as once, few, many or a class for expanded clones.

>TRBV5-1|13|NA|TRBJ2-7|NA
CASSFYNSYEQYF
TGCGCCAGCAGCTTTTACAACTCCTACGAGCAGTACTTC
>TRBV24-1|13|NA|TRBJ1-1|few
CATSDPGRDGTFF
TGTGCCACCAGTGATCCGGGGCGTGATGGAACTTTCTTT
>TRBV5-1|14|NA|TRBJ1-4|NA
CASSLDQAATKLFF
TGCGCCAGCAGCTTGGATCAGGCCGCGACTAAACTGTTTTTT
>TRBV11-3|12|TRBD2|TRBJ2-3|NA
CASSLGGDTQYF
TGTGCCAGCAGCCTCGGGGGGGATACGCAGTATTTT
>TRBV4-2|14|NA|TRBJ1-1|NA
CASSQDRRNTEAFF
TGTGCCAGCAGCCAAGATCGACGGAACACTGAAGCTTTCTTT
>TRBV18|14|NA|TRBJ2-3|NA
CASSPLRVGDTQYF
TGTGCCAGCTCACCATTACGCGTAGGAGATACGCAGTATTTT
>TRBV24-1|14|TRBD1|TRBJ1-2|NA
CATSDPTGRYGYTF
TGTGCCACCAGTGACCCGACAGGGCGCTATGGCTACACCTTC
>TRBV7-2|11|NA|TRBJ2-5|NA
CASSFAETQYF
TGTGCCAGCAGCTTTGCAGAGACCCAGTACTTC
>TRBV3-1/TRBV3-2|12|NA|TRBJ1-2|once
CASSQDGGRYTF
TGTGCCAGCAGCCAAGATGGGGGCCGCTACACCTTC
>TRBV5-1|14|TRBD2|TRBJ2-5|NA
CASSPGLASKAQYF
TGCGCCAGCAGCCCAGGACTAGCGTCGAAGGCCCAGTACTTC
>TRBV7-6|13|NA|TRBJ1-1|NA
CASSLEENTEAFF
TGTGCCAGCAGCTTAGAAGAGAACACTGAAGCTTTCTTT
>TRBV29-1|14|TRBD1|TRBJ1-2|NA
CSVEGRQGTYGYTF
TGCAGCGTTGAAGGGAGACAGGGGACCTATGGCTACACCTTC
>TRBV7-2|16|NA|TRBJ2-1|NA
CASSLGPSLNDNEQFF
TGTGCCAGCAGCTTAGGACCGTCCTTGAATGACAATGAGCAGTTCTTC
>TRBV27|12|NA|TRBJ1-5|NA
CASSSQDQPQHF
TGTGCCAGCAGTTCACAAGATCAGCCCCAGCATTTT
>TRBV2|14|TRBD1|TRBJ1-3|NA
CASSLQGTGNTIYF
TGTGCCAGCAGTCTACAGGGGACTGGAAACACCATATATTTT
>TRBV11-2|12|NA|TRBJ1-1|NA
CASSLVVSEAFF
TGTGCCAGCAGCTTAGTCGTCAGTGAAGCTTTCTTT